This T cell receptor (beta chain) was found in a study of blood T cell repertoires in COVID-19. This CDR3 contains 17 residues. The germline CDR1 and CDR2 sequences are SGDLS and YYNGEE. Losses at the gene ends were 0 bases for V and 3 bases for J; bases not matched to a gene: 10. Source study methods: Amplifying reference gene primers gave estimates of nucleated cell counts. Only in-frame clones appear in the TCRdb table, and some are missing; sequencing was by immunoSEQ multiplex PCR. V and J calls and clone size come straight from that table; D and trimming were deduced from the DNA. The sample holds some 350,000 clones, roughly 90% seen once. This clone was recorded once.

The V call is TRBV9, the J call TRBJ1-1; 8 bases match TRBD1. Sequenced input: peripheral blood. The sequence came from a man in his late teens or twenties with active or convalescent COVID-19. CDR3 protein: CASSVGSFGGQDTEAFF. For the CDR3, the DNA is TGTGCCAGCAGCGTAGGGTCTTTTGGGGGACAGGACACTGAAGCTTTCTTT. Supplemented by reference TRBV9 and TRBJ1-1, the full variable domain reads DSGVTQTPKHLITATGQRVTLRCSPRSGDLSVYWYQQSLDQGLQFLIQYYNGEERAKGNILERFSAQQFPDLHSELNLSSLELGDSALYFCASSVGSFGGQDTEAFFGQGTRLTVV.